This TCR beta chain was recovered during a study of regulatory T cells in long-lasting Graves disease (dated by TCRdb to the early 2020s). General notes on the study: Persistent Graves' disease meant more than 5 years of antithyroid drug treatment with TSH receptor autoantibodies that stayed positive. The study was registered as a clinical trial and conducted in China. Antithyroid drugs had been taken for 8.5 to 13 years on average by persistent Graves' disease patients in the clinical cohort. TCR sequencing covered some 13 persistent and 20 or so newly diagnosed Graves' disease patients, some 33 samples in total. This study used TCR sequencing and RNA sequencing of peripheral blood to compare persistent Graves' disease patients against newly diagnosed Graves' disease patients. Here is what the overall study found, with its caveats: TRBV28, TRBJ1-2 and TRBJ2-5 were preferentially used in persistent disease, while TRBV20-1 and TRBJ2-1 were favored in newly diagnosed disease. Only peripheral blood was studied, because thyroid tissue, the primary lesion, was inaccessible. Sequencing and analysis were limited to the TCR beta chain. The small sample size was acknowledged by the authors as a limitation that may reduce accuracy. Persistent Graves' disease patients showed lower TCR Shannon entropy and fewer highly expanded clones than newly diagnosed patients, suggesting clonal expansion. More public clonotypes were shared among persistent patients (roughly 2,700) than among newly diagnosed patients (over 900).

Library preparation was by multiplex PCR. The sequencing machine was an Illumina HiSeq 4000. CDR3 regions were amplified by Arm-PCR with iRepertoire HTBI primers to construct TCR beta libraries. Gel purification was performed on PCR products prior to sequencing. Processing in the source paper ran as follows. Across samples, about 63 TRBV and 15 or so TRBJ segments were identified and used for gene usage analysis of CDR3 amino acid clonotypes. Filtered high-quality paired reads were merged into contigs using COPE and FqMerger. Contigs were aligned with BLAST to IMGT TRBV, TRBD and TRBJ reference genes, and CDR3 was defined per IMGT. Any clonotype with a frequency above 0.1% was classified as a highly expanded clone. Shannon entropy was used to measure repertoire diversity, and the Gini coefficient was used to measure V-J evenness. A clonotype found in more than one individual was treated as public. The raw public data were reprocessed by TCRdb itself: fastp quality trimming at Q25, MiXCR clonotype calling, in-frame beta chains only. Each CDR3 protein gets just one entry, which takes the most common genes and DNA from the rows behind it. The authors' filters were not applied to this entry. The sample yields about 310,000 distinct CDR3 sequences; roughly a fifth were counted once. Just over 55% of the sample belongs to the ten largest clones.

This clonotype has ten or more counts. The clone's antigen remains unknown. No qualities accompany the bases; no much larger clone lies one base away. From the germline V gene, CDR1 is SNHLY and CDR2 is FYNNEI. V is clipped by 4 bases and J by 5 bases, and the sequence between their germline boundaries is 11 bases long. Including cysteine and phenylalanine, the CDR3 has 13 amino acids. Only the CDR3 region is kept as DNA, spanning 39 bases read in frame from base 1. This specimen's time point label, interpreted: persistent/refractory GD, antithyroid drugs over 5 years with positive TRAb. For both TCR sequencing and RNA sequencing, RNA was extracted from PBMCs using TRIzol. The diagnosis of Graves' disease followed American Thyroid Association guidelines. Patients were recruited from an endocrinology department in Xi'an, China. From each patient, around 9 milliliters of peripheral blood was collected into an EDTA anticoagulant tube. PBMCs were isolated by Ficoll Paque Plus density gradient separation without further T cell sorting. An Agilent 2100 Bioanalyzer and agarose gel were used to check RNA quality, and a NanoDrop 2000 was used to measure RNA concentration.

Rearrangement joined TRBV2 to TRBJ1-2; the D gene is unclear. The specimen was peripheral blood mononuclear cells (PBMCs), collected when the disease was refractory, from a patient treated with antithyroid drugs. The receptor's source is a female donor with Graves disease. The nucleotides read TGTGCCAGCAGTGGTGACGGATTATATGGCTACACCTTC. Its translation is CASSGDGLYGYTF.